One and the same sample provided the 25 T cell receptor beta chains below, sequenced in a study of long-term antiretroviral therapy in people with HIV. Version v3.0 of the immunoSEQ assay was performed at survey level. Sequencing was performed with immunoSEQ multiplex PCR; in TCRdb, only in-frame clones are kept and a portion is missing. The data show tens of thousands of clones, 84% seen once. The sample was unsorted PBMCs, taken 0.1 years before starting antiretroviral therapy. The receptors here all came from a man younger than 35 with HIV.

The CDR3 loop is CASSVVGSGTLQETQYF. The CDR3 DNA reads as TGTGCCAGCAGCGTAGTTGGTAGCGGAACCCTCCAAGAGACCCAGTACTTC. The chain carries TRBV9 and TRBJ2-5; D might be TRBD2 (6 bases). Per the germline V gene, CDR1 is SGDLS and CDR2 is YYNGEE. The V and J ends lost 0 bases and 1 base respectively, with 16 bases between them. The CDR3 is made up of 17 amino acids.

This clone is medium-sized by share. One end of the junction is discordant with germline, which a read error may explain. This chain connects TRBV7-7 to TRBJ2-6, with D tentatively TRBD1 (6 bases). Looked up from germline, CDR1 is SSHAT and CDR2 is FNYEAQ (reference sequence). The CDR3 spans 18 residues. CDR3: CASSSGDTFLSGANVLTF. CDR3 sequence (DNA): TGTGCTAGCAGCTCCGGGGACACCTTCCTCTCTGGGGCCAACGTCCTGACTTTC.

Here the CDR3 DNA reads TGTGCCAGCTCACCACAATTGGGGGACGCCGAGCAGTACTTC. This sequence encodes CASSPQLGDAEQYF. V and J are TRBV18 and TRBJ2-7; D possibly matches TRBD1 or TRBD2 (5 bases each). V was pared by 1 base and J by 6 bases, with 13 bases between. Germline loops: CDR1 KGHSH, CDR2 LQKENI. The CDR3 runs 14 residues. Full variable domain (missing parts from reference TRBV18 and TRBJ2-7): NAGVMQNPRHLVRRRGQEARLRCSPMKGHSHVYWYRQLPEEGLKFMVYLQKENIIDESGMPKERFSAEFPKEGPSILRIQQVVRGDSAAYFCASSPQLGDAEQYFGPGTRLTVT.

The chain has TRBV7-8 and TRBJ2-7; 7 bases are a match to TRBD1. There are 16 residues in the CDR3. Germline CDR1 reads SGHVS; CDR2 reads FQNEAQ. Losses at the gene ends were 4 bases for V and 2 bases for J; bases not matched to a gene: 11. This chain's CDR3 is CASSSGTGQATYEQYF. CDR3 DNA sequence: TGTGCCAGCAGCTCAGGCACTGGACAGGCAACCTACGAGCAGTACTTC.

In this sample, this clone turned up a few times. The V and J genes are TRBV7-3 and TRBJ1-2; D is unresolved. V was trimmed by 2 bases and J by 7 bases, leaving 14 bases between them. The CDR3 contains 14 residues. Germline V CDR1 and CDR2: SGHTA, FQGTGA. The CDR3 DNA reads as TGTGCCAGCAGCTTAGATTCAGGATCAGGTGGCTACACCTTC. It translates to CASSLDSGSGGYTF.

The sample holds one count of this clone. This rearrangement joins TRBV19 to TRBJ1-2; 8 nucleotides align to TRBD1. The V gene's germline CDR1 is LNHDA and CDR2 SQIVND (reference sequence). The CDR3 has 15 residues. V lost 6 bases to trimming and J lost 8 bases; unmatched junction nucleotides: 14. The CDR3 loop reads CASRDVGQGALGYTF. The CDR3 region has the DNA TGTGCCAGTAGAGATGTAGGTCAGGGGGCTCTCGGCTACACCTTC.

The chain has TRBV9 and TRBJ2-4; no clear D. CDR3 length equals 15 residues. The V end lost 2 bases, the J end lost 2 bases, and 11 bases lay between the germline ends. Germline V gene sequence: CDR1 SGDLS, CDR2 YYNGEE. The CDR3 spells CASSVLGLTKNIQYF. The CDR3 DNA sequence: TGTGCCAGCAGCGTTCTGGGATTAACCAAAAACATTCAGTACTTC.

The chain links TRBV5-6 to TRBJ2-4; maybe TRBD2 (5 bases). Trimming stripped 4 bases from V and 3 bases from J, with 11 bases between. The germline V gene encodes CDR1 SGHDT and CDR2 YYEEEE. CDR3 length: 14 residues. The CDR3 nucleotides are TGTGCCAGCAGCCCTGGCGGGTACAAAAACATTCAGTACTTC. This encodes CASSPGGYKNIQYF. The full variable domain, rest sourced from reference TRBV5-6 and TRBJ2-4, is DAGVTQSPTHLIKTRGQQVTLRCSPKSGHDTVSWYQQALGQGPQFIFQYYEEEERQRGNFPDRFSGHQFPNYSSELNVNALLLGDSALYLCASSPGGYKNIQYFGAGTRLSVL.

There are a few counts of this clone. V usage is TRBV27 and J usage is TRBJ2-7; 7 nucleotides align to TRBD1. The germline V gene has CDR1 MNHEY and CDR2 SMNVEV (reference sequence). Trimming at V came to 5 bases and at J to 6 bases, leaving 10 bases not matched to a gene. This CDR3 has 14 residues. The CDR3 sequence is CASSPIPHRGEQYF. The CDR3, as DNA: TGTGCCAGCAGTCCAATCCCCCACAGGGGCGAGCAGTACTTC.

This clone has just a few counts. The V and J genes are TRBV6-1 and TRBJ1-2, with D possibly TRBD1 on 5 matching bases. CDR3 length: 12 residues. The V and J ends lost 4 bases and 13 bases respectively, with 16 bases between them. Germline loops: CDR1 MNHNS, CDR2 SASEGT. The CDR3 protein is CASSVSQVQLTF. In DNA form, the CDR3 reads TGTGCCAGCAGTGTCTCACAGGTACAGCTCACCTTC.

This chain links TRBV30 with TRBJ1-1; possible D gene TRBD1, 5 bases. From germline, CDR1 is GTSNPN and CDR2 SVGIG (reference sequence). The CDR3 runs to 14 residues. Trimming left V 4 bases short and J 5 bases short, with 17 bases between. CDR3 loop: CAWNPGGIKTEAFF. Written as DNA, the CDR3 is TGTGCCTGGAACCCCGGGGGTATCAAAACTGAAGCTTTCTTT.

The chain uses TRBV5-1 and TRBJ1-2; 7 positions match TRBD1. The CDR3 length is 17 residues. After removal of 0 bases from V and 6 bases from J, the junction contained 14 bases not matched to a gene. Germline V CDR1 and CDR2: SGHRS, YFSETQ. DNA for the CDR3: TGCGCCAGCAGCTTGGGGACAGGACCCACGGGGGTCGATGGCTACACCTTC. Its protein is CASSLGTGPTGVDGYTF.

The V and J genes are TRBV19 and TRBJ2-7, with D tentatively TRBD1 (6 bases). Trimming shortened V by 6 bases and J by 2 bases, and 17 bases separated the two germline ends. Germline CDR1 reads LNHDA; CDR2 reads SQIVND (reference sequence). This CDR3 comprises 15 residues. The CDR3 here is CASSPQGLGPYEQYF. The DNA for the CDR3 is TGTGCCAGTAGCCCACAGGGCCTTGGTCCCTACGAGCAGTACTTC.

The chain uses TRBV30 and TRBJ1-5; D gene uncertain. Per the germline V gene, CDR1 is GTSNPN and CDR2 is SVGIG (reference sequence). Trimming stripped 1 base from V and 3 bases from J, with 7 bases between. The CDR3 has 13 residues. The CDR3 spells CAWSAGPNQPQHF. In DNA form, the CDR3 reads TGTGCCTGGAGTGCCGGGCCCAATCAGCCCCAGCATTTT.

CDR3 amino acids: CASRQQGWFGNTIYF. The CDR3 DNA reads as TGTGCCAGCCGTCAACAGGGATGGTTCGGAAACACCATATATTTT. The chain is built from TRBV6-5 and TRBJ1-3; TRBD1 is a possible D gene (6 bases). The CDR3 is made up of 15 amino acids. Germline V gene sequence: CDR1 MNHEY, CDR2 SVGAGI. V was pared by 8 bases and J by 4 bases, with 18 bases between.

The V and J genes are TRBV14 and TRBJ2-3; D ambiguous. Trimming cost V 4 bases and J 2 bases, with 7 bases left between them. The CDR3 totals 13 residues. The germline CDR1 and CDR2 sequences are SGHDN and FVKESK. CDR3 sequence: CASSLVTTDTQYF. The CDR3 DNA reads as TGTGCCAGCAGCCTCGTTACCACAGATACGCAGTATTTT.

The chain couples TRBV15 to TRBJ1-5; no clear D. Germline values: CDR1 LNHNV, CDR2 YYDKDF (reference sequence). This CDR3 is 19 amino acids long. With 1 base removed from V and 1 base from J, the gap between germline ends came to 20 bases. The CDR3: CATSRGTYLSALSNQPQHF. The CDR3 DNA reads TGTGCCACCAGCAGAGGGACCTATCTTAGCGCACTAAGCAATCAGCCCCAGCATTTT. The full variable domain, rest sourced from reference TRBV15 and TRBJ1-5, is DAMVIQNPRYQVTQFGKPVTLSCSQTLNHNVMYWYQQKSSQAPKLLFHYYDKDFNNEADTPDNFQSRRPNTSFCFLDIRSPGLGDTAMYLCATSRGTYLSALSNQPQHFGDGTRLSIL.

The chain couples TRBV28 to TRBJ2-1; 8 nucleotides match TRBD2. The CDR3 loop spans 15 amino acids. The V gene's germline CDR1 is MDHEN and CDR2 SYDVKM. Germline trimming cut 6 bases from V and 6 bases from J; bases unmatched to any gene: 10. CDR3 nucleotide sequence: TGTGCCAGCAGGTCGACGGGAGGGCCGGGCAATGAGCAGTTCTTC. Translating gives CASRSTGGPGNEQFF. Filled out from reference TRBV28 and TRBJ2-1, the complete variable domain reads DVKVTQSSRYLVKRTGEKVFLECVQDMDHENMFWYRQDPGLGLRLIYFSYDVKMKEKGDIPEGYSVSREKKERFSLILESASTNQTSMYLCASRSTGGPGNEQFFGPGTRLTVL.

This sequence joins TRBV7-8 and TRBJ2-1; 7 nucleotides match TRBD2. The V gene's germline CDR1 is SGHVS and CDR2 FQNEAQ. The CDR3 consists of 18 residues. V was clipped by 2 bases and J by 2 bases; unmatched bases: 12. The CDR3 DNA follows: TGTGCCAGCAGCTTAAAACGGGGCGGGAGCGTTGCCTACAATGAGCAGTTCTTC. Its translation: CASSLKRGGSVAYNEQFF.

This clone came up a few times. Additional DNA sequences in this sample encode the identical CDR3. This sequence joins TRBV4-1 and TRBJ2-1; D might be TRBD1 (6 bases). The CDR3 is 13 residues long. The V and J ends lost 4 bases and 6 bases respectively, with 10 bases between them. Germline assignment: CDR1 MGHRA and CDR2 YSYEKL. CDR3 DNA: TGCGCCAGCAGCCTTCAGACAGGCAATGAGCAGTTCTTC. As protein: CASSLQTGNEQFF.

V and J are TRBV30 and TRBJ2-1; possibly TRBD2 for D (5 bases). Germline CDR1 reads GTSNPN; CDR2 reads SVGIG (reference sequence). The CDR3 has 11 residues. V was clipped by 5 bases and J by 7 bases, with 9 bases between them. The DNA for the CDR3 is TGTGCCTGGTCCCCGGGAAATGAGCAGTTCTTC. Protein product: CAWSPGNEQFF.

The rearrangement uses TRBV13 and TRBJ2-7; D unresolved. The CDR3 length is 14 residues. V lost 0 bases to trimming and J lost 0 bases, with 6 bases between them. The V gene's germline CDR1 is PRHDT and CDR2 FYEKMQ (reference sequence). CDR3 loop: CASSLGGRSYEQYF. DNA for the CDR3: TGTGCCAGCAGCTTAGGTGGCCGCTCCTACGAGCAGTACTTC.

This rearrangement joins TRBV6-1 to TRBJ1-2; TRBD1 might be the D (6 bases). CDR3 size: 12 residues. V was cut by 5 bases and J by 8 bases, with 12 bases left in between. Per germline, CDR1 MNHNS and CDR2 SASEGT. DNA for the CDR3: TGTGCCAGCAGTATACAGGGAGTGGGCTACACCTTC. The encoded protein is CASSIQGVGYTF.

The chain combines TRBV7-9 with TRBJ2-7, with no clear D. Germline V gene sequence: CDR1 SEHNR, CDR2 FQNEAQ (reference sequence). The germline V and J ends were trimmed by 1 base and 3 bases, with 7 bases remaining between them. The CDR3 consists of 13 residues. The CDR3, as DNA: TGTGCCAGCAGCTTAGGAGCTAGCTACGAGCAGTACTTC. Its translation: CASSLGASYEQYF. Variable domain in full (rest from reference TRBV7-9 and TRBJ2-7): DTGVSQNPRHKITKRGQNVTFRCDPISEHNRLYWYRQTLGQGPEFLTYFQNEAQLEKSRLLSDRFSAERPKGSFSTLEIQRTEQGDSAMYLCASSLGASYEQYFGPGTRLTVT.

The rearrangement uses TRBV9 and TRBJ2-5; 8 bases line up with TRBD2. Per germline, CDR1 SGDLS and CDR2 YYNGEE. The CDR3 consists of 16 residues. The J segment lost 5 bases and the V segment lost 0 bases, leaving 9 bases of the junction unmatched. The CDR3 sequence is CASSVGSGLGTETQYF. The DNA of the CDR3 is TGTGCCAGCAGCGTAGGGTCGGGACTAGGAACGGAGACCCAGTACTTC.